These 20 T cell receptor beta chains were sequenced from one sample in a study of T cell repertoires in cytomegalovirus infection. What these receptors recognize is not known. A single record per CDR3 protein comes from TCRdb applying MiXCR to the reads. The table has hundreds of thousands of distinct CDR3 sequences, around a third seen once. Specimen: cultured PBMCs, collected from culture after CMV antigen stimulation. These receptors were obtained from a human donor in good health (CMV status not recorded). Some clones in this sample may be carry-over from other donors' samples.

The chain links TRBV11-2 to TRBJ2-7, with D unclear. The germline V gene encodes CDR1 SGHAT and CDR2 FQNNGV. V was pared by 7 bases and J by 0 bases, with 16 bases between. The CDR3 consists of 15 residues. The CDR3 loop is CASTLMSDPSYEQYF. Written as DNA, the CDR3 is TGTGCCAGCACCCTGATGTCTGACCCCTCCTACGAGCAGTACTTC.

V and J are TRBV7-2 and TRBJ2-3, with D possibly matching TRBD2 (6 bases). The CDR3 has 14 amino acids. V gave up 4 bases and J gave up 1 base, with 9 bases separating them. The germline gives CDR1 SGHTA, CDR2 FQGNSA. CDR3 coding DNA: TGTGCCAGCAGCTCGGGACTGCGCACAGATACGCAGTATTTT. It encodes CASSSGLRTDTQYF.

This clonotype was counted between two and nine times. The chain joins TRBV5-4 to TRBJ2-5, with 8 nucleotides matching TRBD2. Germline V lookup: CDR1 SGHNT, CDR2 YYREEE (reference sequence). V shed 1 base and J 4 bases; nucleotides not matched to a gene: 6. The CDR3 runs 15 residues. The CDR3 loop reads CASSLSGGRSETQYF. CDR3 DNA: TGTGCCAGCAGCTTGTCGGGGGGGCGGTCAGAGACCCAGTACTTC.

This clonotype came up a few times. V gene TRBV2 combines with J gene TRBJ2-3; either TRBD1 or TRBD2 may fit D (5 bases each). Germline CDR1 reads SNHLY; CDR2 reads FYNNEI. CDR3 length equals 12 residues. The ends were cut back, 2 bases at V and 9 bases at J, with 9 bases in the middle. This CDR3 is CASSELAGTQYF. Written as DNA, the CDR3 is TGTGCCAGCAGTGAACTAGCAGGGACGCAGTATTTT.

The CDR3 sequence is CASSRGIGTDTQYF. As DNA, the CDR3 is TGTGCCAGCTCGCGGGGTATTGGCACAGATACGCAGTATTTT. The V gene is TRBV25-1, the J gene TRBJ2-3; D possibly corresponds to TRBD2 (6 bases). There are 14 residues in the CDR3. Germline CDR1 reads MGHDK; CDR2 reads SYGVNS. Trimming stripped 8 bases from V and 1 base from J, with 13 bases between.

This clonotype turned up a few times. CDR3 sequence: CASSQTGAGGYTF. The CDR3 DNA reads TGTGCCAGCAGCCAGACAGGGGCCGGAGGCTACACCTTC. This rearrangement joins TRBV7-2 to TRBJ1-2; 8 nucleotides line up with TRBD1. Looked up from germline, CDR1 is SGHTA and CDR2 is FQGNSA. CDR3 length equals 13 residues. The V and J ends lost 5 bases and 8 bases, in that order; junction bases with no gene match: 7. The full variable domain, rest sourced from reference TRBV7-2 and TRBJ1-2, is GAGVSQSPSNKVTEKGKDVELRCDPISGHTALYWYRQSLGQGLEFLIYFQGNSAPDKSGLPSDRFSAERTGGSVSTLTIQRTQQEDSAVYLCASSQTGAGGYTFGSGTRLTVV.

The CDR3 bases are TGTGCCAGCAGATTACAGGGGGCGCTTGGCTACACCTTC. It is translated as CASRLQGALGYTF. The chain is built from TRBV5-6 and TRBJ1-2, with 9 nucleotides matching TRBD1. Germline-derived CDR1 and CDR2 are SGHDT and YYEEEE. Germline trimming cut 5 bases from V and 7 bases from J; bases unmatched to any gene: 6. The CDR3 is 13 residues long.

This clonotype was counted once. The chain links TRBV27 to TRBJ1-1; 8 bases fit TRBD1. V shed 5 bases, J shed 0 bases, and the junction held 8 bases outside the gene matches. The CDR3 covers 16 residues. Germline V gene sequence: CDR1 MNHEY, CDR2 SMNVEV (reference sequence). The DNA for the CDR3 is TGTGCCAGCAGTCGCAGGCAGGGGGCTGTGAACACTGAAGCTTTCTTT. Encoded protein: CASSRRQGAVNTEAFF.

This clonotype was picked up a small number of times. The rearrangement uses TRBV12-3 or TRBV12-4 and TRBJ1-1, with D unclear. The CDR3 contains 12 residues. V lost 3 bases and J lost 6, with 8 bases in between. In nucleotides, the CDR3 is TGTGCCAGCAGTTTCTTTGGCCCTGAAGCTTTCTTT. Its protein product is CASSFFGPEAFF.

This sequence joins TRBV7-9 and TRBJ2-7; D possibly uses TRBD1 or TRBD2 (5 bases each). In germline, CDR1 is SEHNR, CDR2 FQNEAQ (reference sequence). The V end lost 8 bases, the J end lost 2 bases, and 25 bases lay between the germline ends. CDR3 length: 17 residues. The CDR3: CASLPPVGYEGTYEQYF. CDR3 nucleotides: TGTGCCAGCCTCCCTCCCGTCGGCTATGAGGGGACCTACGAGCAGTACTTC.

This clonotype was observed many times. The chain recombines TRBV7-2 with TRBJ2-3; D call uncertain. This CDR3 has 15 residues. Per the germline V gene, CDR1 is SGHTA and CDR2 is FQGNSA. The V and J ends lost 1 base and 4 bases respectively, with 12 bases between them. CDR3 loop: CASSLGLTYPDTQYF. The CDR3 DNA sequence: TGTGCCAGCAGCTTAGGTCTCACCTATCCAGATACGCAGTATTTT.

V and J are TRBV7-9 and TRBJ1-2; no clear D. The V end was cut by 2 bases, the J end by 8 bases, with 9 bases between. The CDR3 sequence is 12 residues long. The germline gives CDR1 SEHNR, CDR2 FQNEAQ (reference sequence). CDR3 nucleotide sequence: TGTGCCAGCAGCTTACCCGGGTTCGGCTACACCTTC. Protein sequence: CASSLPGFGYTF.

The chain has TRBV4-1 and TRBJ1-1; D may be TRBD1 (5 bases). The CDR3 contains 14 residues. The V and J ends lost 0 bases and 3 bases respectively, with 8 bases between them. Germline V lookup: CDR1 MGHRA, CDR2 YSYEKL. CDR3 coding DNA: TGCGCCAGCAGCCAAGACAGGGTGGACACTGAAGCTTTCTTT. Translating it yields CASSQDRVDTEAFF.

In this sample, this clonotype turned up a few times. The J gene is TRBJ2-1, the V gene TRBV2; 12 nucleotides agree with TRBD2. The V segment lost 6 bases and the J segment 8 bases; nucleotides outside the gene matches: 8. The length of the CDR3 is 15 residues. Germline lookup yields CDR1 SNHLY and CDR2 FYNNEI. The CDR3 DNA is TGTGCCAGCAGGCAGACTAGCGGGGGAGGAGATGAGCAGTTCTTC. Its translation is CASRQTSGGGDEQFF.

This clonotype was counted a few times. J is TRBJ1-6 and V is TRBV7-2, with 8 bases matching TRBD1. The germline V gene has CDR1 SGHTA and CDR2 FQGNSA. The CDR3 covers 17 residues. V was pared by 10 bases and J by 9 bases, with 20 bases of the junction left unmatched. This CDR3 is CATSPGTGGVVGSPLHF. DNA for the CDR3: TGTGCCACCTCGCCCGGGACAGGAGGAGTTGTAGGTTCACCCCTCCACTTT.

The CDR3 protein is CSARTSGQQYF. CDR3 nucleotide sequence: TGCAGTGCTCGGACTAGCGGGCAACAGTACTTC. The rearrangement joins TRBV20-1 to TRBJ2-5; 11 bases align to TRBD2. The V gene end was trimmed by 5 bases and the J gene end by 11 bases; junction bases not matched to a gene: 4. Germline V gene data show CDR1 as DFQATT and CDR2 as SNEGSKA (reference sequence). CDR3 length equals 11 residues.

This clonotype was recorded many times. The V and J genes are TRBV7-2 and TRBJ1-1; D not certain. The CDR3 sequence is 11 residues long. V was shortened by 8 bases and J by 7 bases, with 11 bases between the two germline ends. CDR1 SGHTA and CDR2 FQGNSA come from the germline V gene. The CDR3 nucleotides are TGTGCCAGCGTCTTGTTAGTTGAAGCTTTCTTT. This translates into CASVLLVEAFF.

As regards this clonotype: Germline is not matched at one junction end, which may reflect a read error. This chain joins TRBV15 and TRBJ1-4; TRBD1 matches at 8 bases. The CDR3 has 15 amino acids. The germline CDR1 and CDR2 sequences are LNHNV and YYDKDF (reference sequence). CDR3 in amino acids: CATRRGVRGREKLFF. DNA of the CDR3: TGTGCCACCAGAAGAGGTGTCAGGGGGCGCGAAAAACTGTTTTTT.

The genes are TRBV27 and TRBJ2-1, with 9 bases identical to TRBD2. Germline V gene lookup returns CDR1 MNHEY and CDR2 SMNVEV (reference sequence). The CDR3 is 16 amino acids. The junction had 14 bases not matched to a gene; V was cut back by 4 bases and J by 10 bases. The CDR3 sequence: CASSYGGAGGTIEQFF. The CDR3 region has the DNA TGTGCCAGCAGTTACGGGGGGGCGGGAGGGACTATCGAGCAGTTCTTC.

In this sample, this clonotype turned up many times. The V gene is TRBV12-3 or TRBV12-4, the J gene TRBJ1-5; D uncertain. The V end was cut by 3 bases, the J end by 4 bases, with 7 bases between. The CDR3 consists of 13 residues. CDR3 amino acids: CASSFGKNQPQHF. CDR3 coding DNA: TGTGCCAGCAGTTTCGGCAAGAATCAGCCCCAGCATTTT.